The clone carrying this T cell receptor (beta chain) has at least ten counts. This sample was included in a study of blood T cell repertoires in COVID-19. Study-wide background: There were acute and convalescent COVID-19 samples, and they came from the United States, Italy and Spain.

Germline V gene data show CDR1 as MNHEY and CDR2 as SMNVEV (reference sequence). CDR3 size: 13 residues. V gave up 6 bases and J gave up 3 bases, with 12 bases separating them. Those enrolled, adults aged roughly 18 to 89 years, came from about two dozen US areas. Clinical histories supplied by participants themselves formed the basis of cohort assignment. Here immunoSEQ multiplex PCR was the method, and the copy in TCRdb shows in-frame clones only, minus some. The sample lists 300,000 to 500,000 clones, 88% occurring once. The sample taken for sequencing was PBMCs or T cells enriched from blood (not recorded which). The clonotype originates from a woman in her 30s with acute COVID-19. The rearrangement links TRBV27 to TRBJ2-7; TRBD1 is a possible D gene (6 bases). CDR3 sequence (DNA): TGTGCCAGCAGACCGGGACATTACTACGAGCAGTACTTC. Translated: CASRPGHYYEQYF.